The present T cell receptor beta chain was sequenced within a study of T cells in Graves' hyperthyroidism and ophthalmopathy. The study's findings and limits: Expanded thyroid clonotypes (above 0.001) were mostly also found in blood.

The table lists this clonotype with a few counts. The antigen remains unidentified. Amplification of TCR beta CDR3 regions used RNA as the template. The TCR CDR3 was amplified in a first-round RT-PCR using the HTBI primer set. TCRdb reprocessed the multiplex PCR reads with MiXCR, giving one entry per CDR3 protein. The sample consists of around 500,000 distinct CDR3 sequences, under 15% of them appearing once. This CDR3 is built from 15 residues. Per germline, CDR1 MGHRA and CDR2 YSYEKL. The V and J ends lost 4 bases and 1 base respectively, with 13 bases between them. Hyperthyroidism of Graves' type that showed no ophthalmopathy progression within 18 months was stable. Exclusion of patients followed from uncontrolled infection, other autoimmune disease, pregnancy or lactation. Diagnostic decisions used clinical symptoms, serum thyroxine and TRAb, thyroid ultrasound and orbital computed tomography.

The V and J genes are TRBV4-1 and TRBJ1-1; the D is unclear. The sequence was obtained from a woman younger than 35 with Graves' hyperthyroidism. The source material was blood. This CDR3 reads CASSLASPGNTEAFF. CDR3 nucleotide sequence: TGCGCCAGCAGCCTGGCATCCCCAGGGAACACTGAAGCTTTCTTT.